This T cell receptor beta chain was captured by sequencing in a study of CDR3 diversity in severe acne. CDR1 is MGHDK and CDR2 is SYGVNS in the germline V gene. Trimming stripped 10 bases from V and 6 bases from J, with 6 bases between. CDR3 length: 9 amino acids. TCRdb used MiXCR to reprocess the PCR reads, holding one entry per CDR3 protein. The repertoire has over 85,000 distinct CDR3 sequences, about half of them found once; the top ten carry 12%. The sequenced sample was blood. The V call is TRBV25-1, the J call TRBJ1-2; D remains unclear. The receptor was isolated from a male donor with acne. CDR3 nucleotides: TGTGCCAACCCCGATGGCTACACCTTC. Its translation is CANPDGYTF.